The T cell receptor (beta chain) under discussion was sequenced for a study of blood T cells in healthy people across ages. The wider study: Template switching picked up about one barcoded beta molecule for each two T cells.

Primed by a sample-barcoded 5' primer and a J-beta primer mix, a second PCR proceeded for 7 to 11 cycles. TCRdb re-called the 5' RACE reads through MiXCR, storing one row per CDR3 protein. The sample shows some 1.5 million distinct CDR3 sequences, roughly two fifths of them seen only once. PBMCs were isolated at a quantity of at least 7 million per sample. The CDR3 covers 14 residues. Germline V CDR1 and CDR2: DFQATT, SNEGSKA (reference sequence). With V trimmed by 6 bases and J by 2 bases, 5 bases remained unmatched. This clonotype turned up a few times. The antigen remains unidentified. Regarding the study as a whole: Unsorted PBMC input precluded a conclusive naive versus antigen-experienced comparison.

The receptor comes from a woman younger than 35 in good health. Sequenced input: blood. The chain joins TRBV20-1 to TRBJ1-5; TRBD1 matches 9 bases. For the CDR3, the DNA is TGCAGTGCAAGGGGACAGGGTGGCAATCAGCCCCAGCATTTT. It specifies CSARGQGGNQPQHF.